This T cell receptor beta chain stems from a study of T cell repertoires in cytomegalovirus infection. At the level of the study: A matching HLA type, together with CMV infection, was signaled by public TCR beta signatures. General observations from the study: Summed frequency of public TCR beta families distinguished CMV carriers with the relevant HLA. HLA-C-restricted CMV clonotypes gave the most frequent clonotype in two of eight donors.

TCRdb reprocessed the reads via MiXCR and lists one record per CDR3 protein. Found here are around 130,000 distinct CDR3 sequences, 24% of them singletons; the top ten hold approximately 35%. The CDR3 has 16 amino acids. Germline trimming cut 0 bases from V and 11 bases from J; bases unmatched to any gene: 12. CDR1 and CDR2 (germline): LGHNA, YSLEER. As regards this clonotype: The antigen is unknown.

Sequenced input: PBMCs, sequenced either directly or after in vitro stimulation (not recorded which). The chain carries TRBV4-3 and TRBJ2-1, with 8 bases fitting TRBD2. This receptor was taken from a human donor in good health (CMV status not recorded). Some clones in this sample may be carry-over from other donors' samples. The CDR3 bases are TGCGCCAGCAGCCAAGATCGGGGGCTAGCGGGTGGTAAGCAGTTCTTC. Translating gives CASSQDRGLAGGKQFF.